Below are 13 T cell receptor beta chains sequenced from a single sample in a study of CD8 T cells in ankylosing spondylitis. TCRdb ran MiXCR on the 5' RACE reads and lists one entry per CDR3 protein. The sample includes a few hundred thousand distinct CDR3 sequences, approximately 20% seen only once; the top ten take over 10%. The sample taken for sequencing was blood, either unsorted or a sorted T cell fraction (not recorded which). Receptors were obtained from a male donor with ankylosing spondylitis or in good health (not recorded which).

The CDR3 coding sequence is TGTGCCAGCAGCCAAGATATTAGCGGGGAATCCTACAATGAGCAGTTCTTC. Encoded protein: CASSQDISGESYNEQFF. The V call is TRBV4-2, the J call TRBJ2-1; 8 bases agree with TRBD2. The CDR3 contains 17 residues. Per the germline V gene, CDR1 is LGHNA and CDR2 is YNFKEQ. V was clipped by 0 bases and J by 1 base; unmatched bases: 5.

About this clonotype: A read error may account for a junction end that differs from germline. The chain links TRBV12-3 or TRBV12-4 to TRBJ2-5; D is perhaps TRBD2 (6 bases). The CDR3 has 12 amino acids. The CDR3 region has the DNA TGTGCCAGCAGCTCTCCCGGACTACCAATCAGGTTC. Protein product: CASSSPGLPIRF.

This clonotype was detected only a few times. The genes are TRBV4-1 and TRBJ2-3; D perhaps matches TRBD1 (6 bases). The CDR3 spans 19 residues. Germline lookup yields CDR1 MGHRA and CDR2 YSYEKL. Trimming shortened V by 2 bases and J by 5 bases, and 26 bases separated the two germline ends. The CDR3, as DNA: TGCGCCAGCAGCCAAAGCCTGGGACAAGGGTTCGCCGTGGGAGATACGCAGTATTTT. Its translation is CASSQSLGQGFAVGDTQYF.

V gene TRBV5-1 combines with J gene TRBJ2-5; TRBD2 matches 7 bases. The CDR3 has 18 amino acids. The V segment lost 4 bases and the J segment 5 bases; nucleotides outside the gene matches: 20. Germline lookup yields CDR1 SGHRS and CDR2 YFSETQ. DNA of the CDR3: TGCGCCAGCAGCCTCCTTGGGATAAGTAGCGGGCCACGGGAGACCCAGTACTTC. Protein: CASSLLGISSGPRETQYF. Combining the CDR3 with reference TRBV5-1 and TRBJ2-5 gives the whole variable domain KAGVTQTPRYLIKTRGQQVTLSCSPISGHRSVSWYQQTPGQGLQFLFEYFSETQRNKGNFPGRFSGRQFSNSRSEMNVSTLELGDSALYLCASSLLGISSGPRETQYFGPGTRLLVL.

V is TRBV20-1 and J is TRBJ2-7; weak D call: TRBD1 (5 bases). The CDR3 consists of 14 residues. Between the trimmed V and J ends, which lost 1 base and 0 bases, there was a span of 10 bases. The germline V gene encodes CDR1 DFQATT and CDR2 SNEGSKA (reference sequence). CDR3 residues: CSARVSGLSYEQYF. For the CDR3, the DNA is TGCAGTGCTAGAGTCTCAGGGCTCTCCTACGAGCAGTACTTC.

This clonotype was counted a few times. The chain combines TRBV9 with TRBJ2-7; the D gene is possibly TRBD1 (6 bases). V was cut by 2 bases and J by 0 bases, with 6 bases left in between. Germline CDR1 and CDR2: SGDLS and YYNGEE. The CDR3 is 13 residues long. The CDR3 DNA reads TGTGCCAGCAGCGTGGACAGCTCCTACGAGCAGTACTTC. Translating it yields CASSVDSSYEQYF.

This clonotype was picked up a small number of times. The genes are TRBV30 and TRBJ2-1; 8 bases fit TRBD2. In germline, CDR1 is GTSNPN, CDR2 SVGIG (reference sequence). This CDR3 contains 12 residues. The trim removed 3 bases at V and 7 bases at J, leaving 2 bases unmatched. The CDR3 DNA follows: TGTGCCTGGAGCGGCGGGGGGAATGAGCAGTTCTTC. It encodes CAWSGGGNEQFF.

This clonotype appeared a few times. CDR3 in amino acids: CASSVLAGAGDTQYF. For the CDR3, the DNA is TGCGCCAGCAGCGTCCTAGCGGGGGCCGGGGATACGCAGTATTTT. This rearrangement joins TRBV5-1 to TRBJ2-3; TRBD2 matches at 10 bases. The CDR3 is 15 residues long. Germline V lookup: CDR1 SGHRS, CDR2 YFSETQ. With 4 bases clipped from V and 6 bases from J, the junction kept 8 bases outside the gene matches.

CDR3: CASSPWDRGFTDTQYF. The CDR3, as DNA: TGTGCCAGCAGTCCATGGGACAGGGGATTCACAGATACGCAGTATTTT. The genes are TRBV27 and TRBJ2-3, with 10 bases matching TRBD1. This CDR3 has 16 residues. V gave up 5 bases and J gave up 2 bases; unmatched junction bases: 7. Germline lookup yields CDR1 MNHEY and CDR2 SMNVEV (reference sequence).

The chain carries TRBV10-1 and TRBJ2-5; TRBD1 is a possible D gene (6 bases). The germline V and J ends were trimmed by 7 bases and 9 bases, with 21 bases remaining between them. Looked up from germline, CDR1 is WNHNN and CDR2 is SYGVQD (reference sequence). The CDR3 is 14 amino acids. The CDR3 here is CASILRDTPWPQYF. CDR3 nucleotides: TGCGCCAGCATCCTCCGGGACACGCCGTGGCCCCAGTACTTC.

This clonotype was seen a handful of times. The V call is TRBV30, the J call TRBJ2-5; D is perhaps TRBD2 (5 bases). The CDR3 has 13 amino acids. Trimming shortened V by 8 bases and J by 5 bases, and 18 bases separated the two germline ends. From germline, CDR1 is GTSNPN and CDR2 SVGIG (reference sequence). The CDR3 DNA reads TGTGCCGGGGATTACGAGGGCGGGGAGACCCAGTACTTC. This codes for CAGDYEGGETQYF.

A few counts support this clonotype. The rearrangement uses TRBV24-1 and TRBJ2-2, with unresolved D. The CDR3 has 13 amino acids. Germline assignment: CDR1 KGHDR and CDR2 SFDVKD. Deletions cut 1 base from V and 6 bases from J, with 5 bases between. The CDR3 loop reads CATSDFSAGELFF. The CDR3 region has the DNA TGTGCCACCAGTGATTTCTCGGCCGGGGAGCTGTTTTTT.

This clonotype has just a few counts. V usage is TRBV5-5 and J usage is TRBJ1-2; D is unresolved. The CDR3 extends over 13 amino acids. Germline V lookup: CDR1 SGHKS, CDR2 YYEKEE (reference sequence). Trimming removed 0 bases at V and 3 bases at J, with 6 bases between. The CDR3 DNA follows: TGTGCCAGCAGCTTGGACCTTTACTATGGCTACACCTTC. Protein product: CASSLDLYYGYTF.